Following are 8 T cell receptor beta chains from one sample sequenced in a study of CD4 T cells in relation to SARS-CoV-2 and coronaviruses. This table comes from immunoSEQ multiplex PCR, and its TCRdb copy is limited to in-frame clones, with some not included. Of more than 15,000 clones listed, under 85% are singletons. These receptors lack a known antigen. CD4+ T cells from unexposed donors were obtained before the COVID-19 pandemic (2011-2018). CD4+ T cells were isolated from the cells after more than nine days of culture. The source material was CD4+ T cells from PBMCs, cultured in vitro. These receptors all stem from a human donor in good health.

This chain connects TRBV6-6 to TRBJ2-1; 10 nucleotides match TRBD1. CDR1 is MNHNY, CDR2 SVGAGI, per germline (reference sequence). V dropped 6 bases and J dropped 4; count of bases not matched to a gene: 6. The CDR3 is 15 amino acids. CDR3 DNA: TGTGCCAGCAGAACCGGACAGGGGGATTACAATGAGCAGTTCTTC. Its translation is CASRTGQGDYNEQFF.

V and J are TRBV11-2 and TRBJ2-4, with 11 positions matching TRBD1. Germline CDR1 SGHAT, CDR2 FQNNGV. V dropped 5 bases and J dropped 2; count of bases not matched to a gene: 8. CDR3 length: 17 amino acids. In DNA form, the CDR3 reads TGTGCCAGCAGCCTTAGCGGACAGGGGGCTTCCAAAAACATTCAGTACTTC. Protein product: CASSLSGQGASKNIQYF. Based on the CDR3 plus reference TRBV11-2 and TRBJ2-4, the full variable domain is EAGVAQSPRYKIIEKRQSVAFWCNPISGHATLYWYQQILGQGPKLLIQFQNNGVVDDSQLPKDRFSAERLKGVDSTLKIQPAKLEDSAVYLCASSLSGQGASKNIQYFGAGTRLSVL.

The rearrangement links TRBV7-7 to TRBJ2-3; TRBD2 matches at 8 bases. V was pared by 7 bases and J by 4 bases, with 13 bases of the junction left unmatched. CDR1 is SSHAT and CDR2 is FNYEAQ in the germline V gene (reference sequence). CDR3 length: 16 amino acids. CDR3 DNA: TGTGCCAGCACCGCCGTGGGACGGGAGGGCCCAGATACGCAGTATTTT. Amino acid sequence: CASTAVGREGPDTQYF.

The chain links TRBV28 to TRBJ1-1; unclear D gene. The germline CDR1 and CDR2 sequences are MDHEN and SYDVKM. The CDR3 loop spans 15 amino acids. V was pared by 7 bases and J by 1 base, with 16 bases between. The CDR3 coding sequence is TGTGCCAGCACTAATAGACCGGGCCAGAACACTGAAGCTTTCTTT. Translating it yields CASTNRPGQNTEAFF. Supplemented by reference TRBV28 and TRBJ1-1, the full variable domain reads DVKVTQSSRYLVKRTGEKVFLECVQDMDHENMFWYRQDPGLGLRLIYFSYDVKMKEKGDIPEGYSVSREKKERFSLILESASTNQTSMYLCASTNRPGQNTEAFFGQGTRLTVV.

This chain uses TRBV30 with TRBJ2-7; TRBD2 is a possible D gene (5 bases). Trimming cost V 7 bases and J 2 bases, with 18 bases left between them. CDR3 length: 14 amino acids. Germline loops: CDR1 GTSNPN, CDR2 SVGIG (reference sequence). CDR3: CASTGPSLAYEQYF. The CDR3 DNA sequence: TGTGCCTCGACGGGCCCTTCACTAGCCTACGAGCAGTACTTC.

The gene calls are TRBV7-6 and TRBJ2-7; a possible D gene is TRBD2 (5 bases). Germline V gene lookup returns CDR1 SGHVS and CDR2 FNYEAQ. Trimming stripped 5 bases from V and 3 bases from J, with 17 bases between. The CDR3 consists of 15 residues. CDR3 protein: CASSRGAGGNYEQYF. The CDR3 nucleotides are TGTGCCAGCAGCCGCGGTGCGGGCGGAAACTACGAGCAGTACTTC.

This clone was recorded once. V is TRBV19 and J is TRBJ2-5; 7 bases line up with TRBD2. Germline V gene lookup returns CDR1 LNHDA and CDR2 SQIVND (reference sequence). J was trimmed by 2 bases and V by 6 bases; bases with no gene match: 9. The CDR3 is made up of 15 amino acids. The CDR3 reads CASSPDPGLQETQYF. CDR3 coding DNA: TGTGCCAGTAGCCCCGATCCGGGACTACAAGAGACCCAGTACTTC.

V and J are TRBV11-1 and TRBJ1-5; D uncertain. V gave up 1 base and J gave up 4 bases, with 11 bases separating them. Germline V CDR1 and CDR2: SGHAT, FQDESV (reference sequence). The CDR3 runs 15 residues. The CDR3 nucleotides are TGTGCCAGCAGCTTAGGCAGTAGCAGGAATCAGCCCCAGCATTTT. Amino acids: CASSLGSSRNQPQHF.